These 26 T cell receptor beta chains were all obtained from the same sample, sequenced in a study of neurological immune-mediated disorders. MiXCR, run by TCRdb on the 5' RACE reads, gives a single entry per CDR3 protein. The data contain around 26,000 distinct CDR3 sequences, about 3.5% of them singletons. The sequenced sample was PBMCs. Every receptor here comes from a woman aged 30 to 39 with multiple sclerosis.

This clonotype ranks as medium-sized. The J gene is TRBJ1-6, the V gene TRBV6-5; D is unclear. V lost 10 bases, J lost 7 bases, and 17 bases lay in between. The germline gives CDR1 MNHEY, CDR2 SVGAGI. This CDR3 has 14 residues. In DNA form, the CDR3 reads TGTGCCACCGGCCAAGTGACGGGGAATTCACCCCTCCACTTT. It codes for CATGQVTGNSPLHF.

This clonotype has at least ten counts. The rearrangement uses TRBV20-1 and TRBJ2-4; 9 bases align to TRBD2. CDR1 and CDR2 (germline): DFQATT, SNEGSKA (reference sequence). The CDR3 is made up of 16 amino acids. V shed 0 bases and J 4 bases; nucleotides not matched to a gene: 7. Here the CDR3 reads CSARESPSGIKNIQYF. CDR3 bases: TGCAGTGCTAGAGAGTCGCCTAGCGGGATTAAAAACATTCAGTACTTC.

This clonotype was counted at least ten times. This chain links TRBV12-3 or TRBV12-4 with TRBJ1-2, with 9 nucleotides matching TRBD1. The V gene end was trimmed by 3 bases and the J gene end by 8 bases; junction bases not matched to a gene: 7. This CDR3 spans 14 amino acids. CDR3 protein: CASSLGTGSYGYTF. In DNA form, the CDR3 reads TGTGCCAGCAGTTTGGGGACAGGGTCCTACGGCTACACCTTC.

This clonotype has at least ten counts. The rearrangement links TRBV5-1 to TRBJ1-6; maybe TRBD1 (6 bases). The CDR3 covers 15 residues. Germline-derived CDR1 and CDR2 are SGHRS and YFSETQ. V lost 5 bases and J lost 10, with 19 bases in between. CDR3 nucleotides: TGCGCCAGCAGTCCACACAGGGACGAATACTCACCCCTCCACTTT. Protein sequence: CASSPHRDEYSPLHF. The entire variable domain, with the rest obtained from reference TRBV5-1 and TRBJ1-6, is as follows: KAGVTQTPRYLIKTRGQQVTLSCSPISGHRSVSWYQQTPGQGLQFLFEYFSETQRNKGNFPGRFSGRQFSNSRSEMNVSTLELGDSALYLCASSPHRDEYSPLHFGNGTRLTVT.

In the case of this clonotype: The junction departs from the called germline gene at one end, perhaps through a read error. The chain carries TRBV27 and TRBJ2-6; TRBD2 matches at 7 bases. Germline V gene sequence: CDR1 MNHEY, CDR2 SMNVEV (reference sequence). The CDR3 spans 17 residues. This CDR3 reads CASTFWGGGAGAKVLTF. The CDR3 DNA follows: TGTGCCAGCACCTTTTGGGGCGGGGGAGCTGGGGCCAAAGTCCTGACTTTC.

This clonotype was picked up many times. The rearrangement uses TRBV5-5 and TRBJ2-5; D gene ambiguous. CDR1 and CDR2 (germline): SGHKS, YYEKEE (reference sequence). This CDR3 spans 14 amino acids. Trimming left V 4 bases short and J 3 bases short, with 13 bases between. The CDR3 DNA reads TGTGCCAGCAGCCCTGACATAAACAAAGAGACCCAGTACTTC. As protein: CASSPDINKETQYF.

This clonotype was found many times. The CDR3 DNA is TGTGCCAGCTCACCACTGACAGGGGAACATGGAAACACCATATATTTT. It codes for CASSPLTGEHGNTIYF. The chain combines TRBV18 with TRBJ1-3, with 8 positions matching TRBD1. The CDR3 has 16 amino acids. After removal of 1 base from V and 3 bases from J, the junction contained 5 bases not matched to a gene. CDR1 KGHSH and CDR2 LQKENI come from the germline V gene. Supplemented by reference TRBV18 and TRBJ1-3, the full variable domain reads NAGVMQNPRHLVRRRGQEARLRCSPMKGHSHVYWYRQLPEEGLKFMVYLQKENIIDESGMPKERFSAEFPKEGPSILRIQQVVRGDSAAYFCASSPLTGEHGNTIYFGEGSWLTVV.

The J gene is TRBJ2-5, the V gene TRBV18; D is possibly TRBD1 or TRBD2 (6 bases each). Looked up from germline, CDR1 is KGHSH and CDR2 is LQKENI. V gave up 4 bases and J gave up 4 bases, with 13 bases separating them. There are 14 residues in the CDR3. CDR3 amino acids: CASSRNGGSETQYF. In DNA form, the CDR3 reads TGTGCCAGCTCACGCAACGGGGGCTCAGAGACCCAGTACTTC.

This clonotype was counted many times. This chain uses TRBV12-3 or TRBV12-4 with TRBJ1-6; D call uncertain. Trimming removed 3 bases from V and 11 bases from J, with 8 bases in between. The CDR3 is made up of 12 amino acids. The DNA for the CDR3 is TGTGCCAGCAGTTTGTCCGCCACACCCCTCCACTTT. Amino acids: CASSLSATPLHF.

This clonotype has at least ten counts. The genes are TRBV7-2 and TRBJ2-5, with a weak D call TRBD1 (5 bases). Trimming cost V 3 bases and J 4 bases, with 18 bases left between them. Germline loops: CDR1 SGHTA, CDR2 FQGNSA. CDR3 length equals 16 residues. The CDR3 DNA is TGTGCCAGCAGCTTCGACCCTATTGGGGCCGGAGAGACCCAGTACTTC. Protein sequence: CASSFDPIGAGETQYF.

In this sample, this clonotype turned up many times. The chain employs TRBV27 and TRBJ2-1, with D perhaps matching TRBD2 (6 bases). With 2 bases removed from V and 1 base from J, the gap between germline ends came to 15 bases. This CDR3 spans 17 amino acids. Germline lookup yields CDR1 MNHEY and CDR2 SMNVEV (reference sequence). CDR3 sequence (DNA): TGTGCCAGCAGTTTAGGGTGGGGGGAGTGGTCCTACAATGAGCAGTTCTTC. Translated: CASSLGWGEWSYNEQFF.

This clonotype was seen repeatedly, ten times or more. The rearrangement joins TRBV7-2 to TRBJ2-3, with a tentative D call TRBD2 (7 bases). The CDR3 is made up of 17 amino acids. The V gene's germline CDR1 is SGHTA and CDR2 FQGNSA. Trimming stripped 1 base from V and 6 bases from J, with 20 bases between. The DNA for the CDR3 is TGTGCCAGCAGCTTAGGGTCTGGGGGGGGCCTCCGGGATACGCAGTATTTT. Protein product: CASSLGSGGGLRDTQYF.

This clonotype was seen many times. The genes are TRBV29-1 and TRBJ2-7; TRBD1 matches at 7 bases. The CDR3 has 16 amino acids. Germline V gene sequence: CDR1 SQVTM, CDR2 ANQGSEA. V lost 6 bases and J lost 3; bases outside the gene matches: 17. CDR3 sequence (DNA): TGCAGCGTAGCTAATATGAGGCAGGGGGTCGACTACGAGCAGTACTTC. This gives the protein CSVANMRQGVDYEQYF.

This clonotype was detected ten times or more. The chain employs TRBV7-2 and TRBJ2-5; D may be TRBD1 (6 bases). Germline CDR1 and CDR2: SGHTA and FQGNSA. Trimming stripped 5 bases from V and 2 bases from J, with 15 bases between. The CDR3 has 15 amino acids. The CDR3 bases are TGTGCCAGCAGCAAACCACCGGGACAACAAGAGACCCAGTACTTC. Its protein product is CASSKPPGQQETQYF.

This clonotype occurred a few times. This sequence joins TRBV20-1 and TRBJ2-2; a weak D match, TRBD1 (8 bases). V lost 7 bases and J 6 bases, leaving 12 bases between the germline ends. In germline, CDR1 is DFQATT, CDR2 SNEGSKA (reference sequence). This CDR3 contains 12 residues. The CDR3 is CSGTGRAGELFF. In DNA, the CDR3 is TGCAGTGGGACAGGGAGGGCCGGGGAGCTGTTTTTT.

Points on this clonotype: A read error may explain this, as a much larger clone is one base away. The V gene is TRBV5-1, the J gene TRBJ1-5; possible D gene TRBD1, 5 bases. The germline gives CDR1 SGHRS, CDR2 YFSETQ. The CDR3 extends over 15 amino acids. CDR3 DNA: TGCGCCAGCAGCTTCTCATGGGGCCAGGATCAGCCCCAGAATTTT. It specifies CASSFSWGQDQPQNF.

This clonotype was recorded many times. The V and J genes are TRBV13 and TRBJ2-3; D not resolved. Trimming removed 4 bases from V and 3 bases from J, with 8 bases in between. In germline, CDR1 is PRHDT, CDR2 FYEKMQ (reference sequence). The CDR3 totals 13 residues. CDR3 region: CASSSVVTDTQYF. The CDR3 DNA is TGTGCCAGCAGCTCGGTGGTTACAGATACGCAGTATTTT.

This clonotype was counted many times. CDR3: CASSQRDRALGEAFF. Here the CDR3 DNA reads TGTGCCAGCAGCCAAAGAGACAGGGCTCTTGGTGAAGCTTTCTTT. The chain carries TRBV3-1 and TRBJ1-1; 7 bases match TRBD1. CDR3 length: 15 residues. The V segment lost 2 bases and the J segment 7 bases; nucleotides outside the gene matches: 10. Germline V CDR1 and CDR2: LGHDT, YNNKEL (reference sequence). Together with reference TRBV3-1 and TRBJ1-1, the CDR3 gives the full variable domain: DTAVSQTPKYLVTQMGNDKSIKCEQNLGHDTMYWYKQDSKKFLKIMFSYNNKELIINETVPNRFSPKSPDKAHLNLHINSLELGDSAVYFCASSQRDRALGEAFFGQGTRLTVV.

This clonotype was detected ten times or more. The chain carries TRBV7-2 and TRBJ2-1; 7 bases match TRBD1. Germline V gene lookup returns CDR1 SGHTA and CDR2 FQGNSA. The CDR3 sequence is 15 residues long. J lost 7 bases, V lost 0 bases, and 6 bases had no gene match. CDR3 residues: CASSLAGTARNEQFF. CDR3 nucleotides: TGTGCCAGCAGCTTAGCCGGGACAGCCCGGAATGAGCAGTTCTTC.

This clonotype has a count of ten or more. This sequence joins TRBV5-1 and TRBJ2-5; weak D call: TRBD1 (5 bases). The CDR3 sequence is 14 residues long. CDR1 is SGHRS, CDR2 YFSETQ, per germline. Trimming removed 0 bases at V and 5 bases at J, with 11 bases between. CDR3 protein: CASSLGREKETQYF. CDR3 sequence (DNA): TGCGCCAGCAGCTTGGGCAGGGAAAAGGAGACCCAGTACTTC.

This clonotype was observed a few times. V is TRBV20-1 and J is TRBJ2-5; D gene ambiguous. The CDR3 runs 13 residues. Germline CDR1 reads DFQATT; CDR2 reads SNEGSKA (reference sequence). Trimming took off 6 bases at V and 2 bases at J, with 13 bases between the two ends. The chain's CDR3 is CSAGTKPQETQYF. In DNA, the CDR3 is TGCAGTGCGGGCACTAAGCCTCAAGAGACCCAGTACTTC.

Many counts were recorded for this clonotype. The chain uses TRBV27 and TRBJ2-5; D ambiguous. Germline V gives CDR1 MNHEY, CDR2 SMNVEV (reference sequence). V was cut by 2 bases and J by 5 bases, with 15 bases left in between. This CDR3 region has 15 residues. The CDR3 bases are TGTGCCAGCAGTTTACTAGGGTCAGACTCCGAGACCCAGTACTTC. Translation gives CASSLLGSDSETQYF.

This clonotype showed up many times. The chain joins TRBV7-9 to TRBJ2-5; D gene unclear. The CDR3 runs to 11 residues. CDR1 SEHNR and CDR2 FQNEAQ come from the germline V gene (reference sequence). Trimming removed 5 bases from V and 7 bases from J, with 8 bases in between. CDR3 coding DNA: TGTGCCAGCAGCGTAGGAATGACCCAGTACTTC. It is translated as CASSVGMTQYF. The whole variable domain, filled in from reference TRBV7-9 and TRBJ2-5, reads DTGVSQNPRHKITKRGQNVTFRCDPISEHNRLYWYRQTLGQGPEFLTYFQNEAQLEKSRLLSDRFSAERPKGSFSTLEIQRTEQGDSAMYLCASSVGMTQYFGPGTRLLVL.

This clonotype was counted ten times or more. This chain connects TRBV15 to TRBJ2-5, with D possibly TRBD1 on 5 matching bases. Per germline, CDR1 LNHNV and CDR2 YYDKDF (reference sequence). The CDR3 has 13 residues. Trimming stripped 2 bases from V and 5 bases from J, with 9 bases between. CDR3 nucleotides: TGTGCCACCAGCAGATCAGGGCCGGAGACCCAGTACTTC. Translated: CATSRSGPETQYF.

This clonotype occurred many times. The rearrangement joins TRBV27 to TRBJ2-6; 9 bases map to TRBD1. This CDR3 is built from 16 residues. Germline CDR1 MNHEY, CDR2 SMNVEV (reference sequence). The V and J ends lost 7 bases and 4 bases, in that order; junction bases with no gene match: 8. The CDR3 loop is CASTYRGRGGANVLTF. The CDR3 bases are TGTGCCAGCACCTACAGGGGGCGAGGGGGGGCCAACGTCCTGACTTTC.

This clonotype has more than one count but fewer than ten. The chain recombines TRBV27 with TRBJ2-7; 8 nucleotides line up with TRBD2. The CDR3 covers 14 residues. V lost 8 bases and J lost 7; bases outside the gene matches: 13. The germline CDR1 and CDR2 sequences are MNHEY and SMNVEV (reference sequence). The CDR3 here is CASGGGLGEGEQYF. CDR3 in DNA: TGTGCCAGCGGCGGGGGGTTAGGCGAGGGAGAGCAGTACTTC.